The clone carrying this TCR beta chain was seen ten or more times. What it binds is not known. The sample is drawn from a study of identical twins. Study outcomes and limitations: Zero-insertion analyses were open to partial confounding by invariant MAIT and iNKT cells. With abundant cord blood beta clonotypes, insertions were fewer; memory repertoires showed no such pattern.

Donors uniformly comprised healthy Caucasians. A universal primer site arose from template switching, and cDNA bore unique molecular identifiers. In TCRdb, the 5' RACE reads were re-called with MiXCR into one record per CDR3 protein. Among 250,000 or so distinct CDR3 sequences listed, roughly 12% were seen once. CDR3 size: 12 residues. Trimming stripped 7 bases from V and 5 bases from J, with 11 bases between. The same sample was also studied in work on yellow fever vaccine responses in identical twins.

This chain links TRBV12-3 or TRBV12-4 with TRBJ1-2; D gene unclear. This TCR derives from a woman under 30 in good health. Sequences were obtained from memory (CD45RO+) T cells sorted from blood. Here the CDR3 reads CASISTSYGYTF. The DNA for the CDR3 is TGTGCCAGCATCTCGACAAGTTATGGCTACACCTTC.